These 31 T cell receptor beta chains were all obtained from the same sample, sequenced in a study of cytomegalovirus exposure and HLA in healthy donors. TCRdb's copy holds only in-frame clones and misses some; the assay was immunoSEQ multiplex PCR. The table lists about 160,000 clones, 80% to 85% of them singletons. Source material: PBMCs. Source of these receptors: a man younger than 40 in good health and CMV-seropositive.

The V and J genes are TRBV7-2 and TRBJ2-7; TRBD1 aligns across 9 bases. CDR1 and CDR2 (germline): SGHTA, FQGNSA. The length of the CDR3 is 16 residues. The junction had 14 bases not matched to a gene; V was cut back by 4 bases and J by 7 bases. The CDR3 here is CASSYRGLGPGQEQYF. Written as DNA, the CDR3 is TGTGCCAGCAGCTACAGGGGGCTTGGGCCGGGGCAAGAGCAGTACTTC.

The chain joins TRBV5-5 to TRBJ2-5; D is possibly TRBD2 (5 bases). CDR1 is SGHKS and CDR2 is YYEKEE in the germline V gene (reference sequence). The CDR3 contains 14 residues. The ends were cut back, 5 bases at V and 5 bases at J, with 16 bases in the middle. CDR3 sequence reads: CASSYGNIIETQYF. The CDR3, as DNA: TGTGCCAGCAGTTACGGGAACATAATCGAGACCCAGTACTTC.

The J gene is TRBJ1-1, the V gene TRBV10-1, with TRBD1 matching 8 bases. CDR1 WNHNN and CDR2 SYGVQD come from the germline V gene (reference sequence). Unmatched junction bases numbered 17, after V lost 7 bases and J lost 1 base. The CDR3 loop spans 18 amino acids. CDR3 protein: CASKAGTGHPPTNTEAFF. The CDR3 DNA is TGCGCCAGCAAAGCCGGGACAGGTCACCCTCCTACGAACACTGAAGCTTTCTTT.

This rearrangement joins TRBV19 to TRBJ2-7, with 10 positions matching TRBD1. CDR3 size: 15 residues. Trimming removed 4 bases from V and 5 bases from J; junction bases left unmatched: 8. The germline V gene encodes CDR1 LNHDA and CDR2 SQIVND (reference sequence). The CDR3 DNA reads TGTGCCAGTAGTACCCCGGGACAGGGGAAAGACGAGCAGTACTTC. As protein: CASSTPGQGKDEQYF. The entire variable domain, with the rest obtained from reference TRBV19 and TRBJ2-7, is as follows: DGGITQSPKYLFRKEGQNVTLSCEQNLNHDAMYWYRQDPGQGLRLIYYSQIVNDFQKGDIAEGYSVSREKKESFPLTVTSAQKNPTAFYLCASSTPGQGKDEQYFGPGTRLTVT.

This chain links TRBV6-5 with TRBJ1-1, with a tentative D call TRBD1 (5 bases). Germline loops: CDR1 MNHEY, CDR2 SVGAGI. CDR3 size: 11 residues. V was pared by 5 bases and J by 11 bases, with 12 bases between. CDR3 sequence (DNA): TGTGCCAGCAGTGGGGGGGTTGGCGCTTTCTTT. This sequence encodes CASSGGVGAFF.

The rearrangement uses TRBV9 and TRBJ2-1, with 9 bases that match TRBD2. With 4 bases clipped from V and 9 bases from J, the junction kept 11 bases outside the gene matches. The V gene's germline CDR1 is SGDLS and CDR2 YYNGEE. The CDR3 is 15 amino acids. CDR3 bases: TGTGCCAGCAGCCCCCGGGCTAGCGGGGTCGGTGAGCAGTTCTTC. This gives the protein CASSPRASGVGEQFF.

This clone has ten or more counts. This chain joins TRBV28 and TRBJ1-2; no firm D call. Trimming cost V 8 bases and J 8 bases, with 12 bases left between them. Germline lookup yields CDR1 MDHEN and CDR2 SYDVKM. There are 11 residues in the CDR3. The CDR3 DNA is TGTGCCAGCTTCCGATTGGGCGGCTACACCTTC. It encodes CASFRLGGYTF.

This chain connects TRBV28 to TRBJ2-5; D is perhaps TRBD1 (6 bases). Trimming took off 5 bases at V and 1 base at J, with 11 bases between the two ends. Germline CDR1 and CDR2: MDHEN and SYDVKM. The CDR3 spans 14 residues. The CDR3 DNA reads TGTGCCAGCAGTCAGGACAGTTCCCAAGAGACCCAGTACTTC. Translated, it gives CASSQDSSQETQYF. Filled out from reference TRBV28 and TRBJ2-5, the complete variable domain reads DVKVTQSSRYLVKRTGEKVFLECVQDMDHENMFWYRQDPGLGLRLIYFSYDVKMKEKGDIPEGYSVSREKKERFSLILESASTNQTSMYLCASSQDSSQETQYFGPGTRLLVL.

Ten or more counts support this clone. This chain connects TRBV6-1 to TRBJ2-7, with D tentatively TRBD2 (6 bases). The CDR3 contains 13 residues. Germline V gives CDR1 MNHNS, CDR2 SASEGT. V shed 8 bases and J shed 4 bases, with 15 bases lying between them. The CDR3 nucleotides are TGTGCCAGCGGGACTCATTCTCTATACGAGCAGTACTTC. Its protein is CASGTHSLYEQYF.

The CDR3 DNA is TGTGCCAGCAGTTTAGGACAGGGGAATAATTCACCCCTCCACTTT. It is translated as CASSLGQGNNSPLHF. V gene TRBV27 combines with J gene TRBJ1-6; 9 positions match TRBD1. The germline gives CDR1 MNHEY, CDR2 SMNVEV (reference sequence). V dropped 2 bases and J dropped 5; count of bases not matched to a gene: 1. CDR3 size: 15 residues.

The chain employs TRBV7-3 and TRBJ2-5, with unresolved D. This CDR3 spans 13 amino acids. With 1 base removed from V and 5 bases from J, the gap between germline ends came to 8 bases. Germline V gives CDR1 SGHTA, CDR2 FQGTGA. CDR3 amino acids: CASSLNPSETQYF. Here the CDR3 DNA reads TGTGCCAGCAGCTTAAATCCGTCGGAGACCCAGTACTTC. Variable domain in full (rest from reference TRBV7-3 and TRBJ2-5): GAGVSQTPSNKVTEKGKYVELRCDPISGHTALYWYRQSLGQGPEFLIYFQGTGAADDSGLPNDRFFAVRPEGSVSTLKIQRTERGDSAVYLCASSLNPSETQYFGPGTRLLVL.

The V and J genes are TRBV2 and TRBJ2-1, with 10 bases lining up with TRBD1. J gave up 2 bases and V 3 bases, and 1 base lay outside the gene matches. Germline V CDR1 and CDR2: SNHLY, FYNNEI. This CDR3 comprises 15 residues. This CDR3 is CASSEGQGTYNEQFF. The CDR3 region has the DNA TGTGCCAGCAGTGAGGGACAGGGGACCTACAATGAGCAGTTCTTC. Full variable domain (missing parts from reference TRBV2 and TRBJ2-1): EPEVTQTPSHQVTQMGQEVILRCVPISNHLYFYWYRQILGQKVEFLVSFYNNEISEKSEIFDDQFSVERPDGSNFTLKIRSTKLEDSAMYFCASSEGQGTYNEQFFGPGTRLTVL.

The chain recombines TRBV5-1 with TRBJ2-7; 14 nucleotides match TRBD2. Germline V gene data show CDR1 as SGHRS and CDR2 as YFSETQ. This CDR3 is 18 amino acids long. The J segment lost 5 bases and the V segment lost 0 bases, leaving 10 bases of the junction unmatched. The CDR3 reads CASSLGGTSGGPQDEQYF. CDR3 DNA sequence: TGCGCCAGCAGCTTGGGCGGGACTAGCGGGGGACCCCAGGACGAGCAGTACTTC.

This clone was counted once. The gene calls are TRBV6-5 and TRBJ1-1, with 7 bases matching TRBD1. CDR3 length: 14 amino acids. The germline CDR1 and CDR2 sequences are MNHEY and SVGAGI. The J segment lost 5 bases and the V segment lost 4 bases, leaving 7 bases of the junction unmatched. The CDR3 DNA is TGTGCCAGCAGTTTCGGGACAGCGAAGACTGAAGCTTTCTTT. Its protein product is CASSFGTAKTEAFF.

The chain combines TRBV15 with TRBJ1-3; a possible D gene is TRBD1 (5 bases). Germline V gene lookup returns CDR1 LNHNV and CDR2 YYDKDF (reference sequence). The germline V and J ends were trimmed by 3 bases and 0 bases, with 12 bases remaining between them. The CDR3 is 16 residues long. CDR3 nucleotide sequence: TGTGCCACCAGCAGGCGGGGCGGGATCTCTGGAAACACCATATATTTT. Its protein is CATSRRGGISGNTIYF.

This chain links TRBV18 with TRBJ2-7; TRBD1 is a possible D gene (5 bases). The CDR3 contains 14 residues. Trimming left V 6 bases short and J 3 bases short, with 15 bases between. Germline V gene data show CDR1 as KGHSH and CDR2 as LQKENI. The chain's CDR3 is CASSPGRSNYEQYF. In nucleotides, the CDR3 is TGTGCCAGCTCGCCAGGGCGATCCAACTACGAGCAGTACTTC.

This clone was found a few times. The J gene is TRBJ1-2, the V gene TRBV7-9, with 8 bases fitting TRBD1. CDR1 SEHNR and CDR2 FQNEAQ come from the germline V gene (reference sequence). The CDR3 is made up of 12 amino acids. Trimming took 5 bases from V and 7 from J; bases not matched to a gene: 3. CDR3 DNA sequence: TGTGCCAGCAGCGGACAGGGTTTTGGCTACACCTTC. This sequence encodes CASSGQGFGYTF.

In nucleotides, the CDR3 is TGTGCCAGCAGTGAAGCGAGATTTGGGACAGAGAGGGGTACGCAGTATTTT. Encoded protein: CASSEARFGTERGTQYF. V and J are TRBV6-1 and TRBJ2-3; 7 bases match TRBD1. This CDR3 region has 17 residues. Per the germline V gene, CDR1 is MNHNS and CDR2 is SASEGT. V lost 0 bases and J lost 8; bases outside the gene matches: 14.

The genes are TRBV28 and TRBJ1-1; D ambiguous. V was trimmed by 2 bases and J by 5 bases, leaving 12 bases between them. Looked up from germline, CDR1 is MDHEN and CDR2 is SYDVKM. The CDR3 covers 14 residues. The CDR3 reads CASSLSFGGTEAFF. CDR3 nucleotides: TGTGCCAGCAGTTTAAGTTTTGGCGGAACTGAAGCTTTCTTT.

This clone was seen a handful of times. The V call is TRBV19, the J call TRBJ2-1, with D perhaps TRBD2 (7 bases). The germline CDR1 and CDR2 sequences are LNHDA and SQIVND (reference sequence). The CDR3 covers 15 residues. V was shortened by 1 base and J by 2 bases, with 9 bases between the two germline ends. The CDR3 sequence: CASSIAGGPYNEQFF. Here the CDR3 DNA reads TGTGCCAGTAGTATAGCCGGGGGGCCCTACAATGAGCAGTTCTTC.

The CDR3 region has the DNA TGTGCCAGTAGTATCCACCTCCGAGCGGGGGGCCCCAACACCGGGGAGCTGTTTTTT. It is translated as CASSIHLRAGGPNTGELFF. The chain has TRBV19 and TRBJ2-2; 9 nucleotides agree with TRBD2. J gave up 2 bases and V 3 bases, and 13 bases lay outside the gene matches. Looked up from germline, CDR1 is LNHDA and CDR2 is SQIVND (reference sequence). The CDR3 consists of 19 residues.

This clone was picked up one time. V usage is TRBV10-3 and J usage is TRBJ1-2; 7 bases fit TRBD1. This CDR3 has 13 amino acids. V shed 8 bases, J shed 0 bases, and the junction held 3 bases outside the gene matches. The germline CDR1 and CDR2 sequences are ENHRY and SYGVKD. DNA of the CDR3: TGTGCCATCCCGACAGGGTCTAACTATGGCTACACCTTC. Its protein is CAIPTGSNYGYTF.

This clone was counted between two and nine times. The V call is TRBV2, the J call TRBJ2-5; 8 nucleotides match TRBD2. Trimming at V came to 1 base and at J to 4 bases, leaving 5 bases not matched to a gene. The CDR3 has 15 residues. Per germline, CDR1 SNHLY and CDR2 FYNNEI. CDR3 coding DNA: TGTGCCAGCAGTGAAGGGACGGGGGGGCGAGAGACCCAGTACTTC. Residues: CASSEGTGGRETQYF.

The chain has TRBV6-1 and TRBJ2-3; tentatively, D is TRBD2 (6 bases). CDR1 is MNHNS, CDR2 SASEGT, per germline. Between the trimmed V and J ends, which lost 3 bases and 9 bases, there was a span of 16 bases. CDR3 length: 14 amino acids. CDR3 sequence reads: CASSENPGRGTQYF. The CDR3 DNA sequence: TGTGCCAGCAGTGAGAACCCGGGCCGGGGGACGCAGTATTTT.

The chain couples TRBV6-6 to TRBJ1-5; 7 bases align to TRBD1. This CDR3 is built from 15 residues. V lost 4 bases and J lost 3; bases outside the gene matches: 6. The V gene's germline CDR1 is MNHNY and CDR2 SVGAGI (reference sequence). In DNA, the CDR3 is TGTGCCAGCAGTTCGACGACAGGGACCAATCAGCCCCAGCATTTT. It translates to CASSSTTGTNQPQHF.

The V gene is TRBV15, the J gene TRBJ2-1; 9 bases are shared with TRBD2. The CDR3 has 22 residues. The trim removed 3 bases at V and 0 bases at J, leaving 21 bases unmatched. Germline V gene lookup returns CDR1 LNHNV and CDR2 YYDKDF (reference sequence). The CDR3 DNA is TGTGCCACCAGCAGTCTTCGTTATAGCGGGAGTTTGAGACTTAGCTCCTACAATGAGCAGTTCTTC. Its protein product is CATSSLRYSGSLRLSSYNEQFF. Based on the CDR3 plus reference TRBV15 and TRBJ2-1, the full variable domain is DAMVIQNPRYQVTQFGKPVTLSCSQTLNHNVMYWYQQKSSQAPKLLFHYYDKDFNNEADTPDNFQSRRPNTSFCFLDIRSPGLGDTAMYLCATSSLRYSGSLRLSSYNEQFFGPGTRLTVL.

The chain recombines TRBV19 with TRBJ1-1; D possibly corresponds to TRBD1 (5 bases). Germline assignment: CDR1 LNHDA and CDR2 SQIVND (reference sequence). Deletions cut 8 bases from V and 1 base from J, with 14 bases between. CDR3 size: 14 residues. CDR3 loop: CASLDGGSNTEAFF. The CDR3 coding sequence is TGTGCCAGTCTTGACGGGGGGTCGAACACTGAAGCTTTCTTT. Variable domain in full (rest from reference TRBV19 and TRBJ1-1): DGGITQSPKYLFRKEGQNVTLSCEQNLNHDAMYWYRQDPGQGLRLIYYSQIVNDFQKGDIAEGYSVSREKKESFPLTVTSAQKNPTAFYLCASLDGGSNTEAFFGQGTRLTVV.

This chain joins TRBV7-6 and TRBJ2-2; the match to TRBD2 covers 10 bases. V shed 3 bases, J shed 3 bases, and the junction held 13 bases outside the gene matches. Germline values: CDR1 SGHVS, CDR2 FNYEAQ. The length of the CDR3 is 19 residues. CDR3 protein: CASSLGVAGGRKDTGELFF. In DNA, the CDR3 is TGTGCCAGCAGCTTGGGGGTAGCGGGAGGAAGGAAGGACACCGGGGAGCTGTTTTTT.

V gene TRBV6-6 combines with J gene TRBJ1-1; maybe TRBD1 (5 bases). CDR3 length: 16 residues. CDR1 is MNHNY and CDR2 is SVGAGI in the germline V gene (reference sequence). The V gene lost 2 bases and the J gene lost 4 bases, with 17 bases spanning the gap. In DNA, the CDR3 is TGTGCCAGCAGTTACCCCGTGAGTACGGGGGTCACTGAAGCTTTCTTT. This codes for CASSYPVSTGVTEAFF.

The chain is built from TRBV27 and TRBJ1-6; 7 bases match TRBD1. J gave up 5 bases and V 6 bases, and 7 bases lay outside the gene matches. The CDR3 covers 15 residues. CDR1 and CDR2 from the germline V gene are MNHEY and SMNVEV (reference sequence). CDR3 region: CASRPFGQDNSPLHF. CDR3 bases: TGTGCCAGCAGACCCTTCGGACAGGATAATTCACCCCTCCACTTT.

This clone came up a few times. The J gene is TRBJ2-2, the V gene TRBV10-3, with 9 bases lining up with TRBD2. The V gene's germline CDR1 is ENHRY and CDR2 SYGVKD. V lost 6 bases, J lost 5 bases, and 7 bases stayed unmatched. This CDR3 region has 15 residues. CDR3 coding DNA: TGTGCCATCAGCGAGCGGGGGGCACCTACCGGGGAGCTGTTTTTT. This encodes CAISERGAPTGELFF.